The entry below describes one T cell receptor (beta chain). The CDR3 loop spans 14 amino acids. Trimming took 5 bases from V and 6 from J, leaving 17 bases between them. The germline CDR1 and CDR2 sequences are MNHEY and SMNVEV (reference sequence). This specimen belongs to a study of cytomegalovirus exposure and HLA in healthy donors. TCRdb's table, derived via immunoSEQ multiplex PCR, lists solely in-frame clones and lacks some. The sample consists of about 360,000 clones, just over 85% of them appearing once. The specimen was PBMCs. This TCR was recovered from a woman under 30 in good health and CMV-seronegative. This chain links TRBV27 with TRBJ2-7; D perhaps matches TRBD2 (6 bases). DNA of the CDR3: TGTGCCAGCAGTGCCGGACGGGGAGGCTTCGAGCAGTACTTC. As protein: CASSAGRGGFEQYF.